The subject of this entry is one T cell receptor beta chain. Its antigen is unknown. No base-level quality is on record; no much larger clone is a single base apart. The data originate from a study of cytomegalovirus exposure and HLA in healthy donors (dated by TCRdb to 2015 to 2018). About the full investigation: According to an earlier analysis of 587 of the donors, 150 million to 200 million T cells yielded 120 million or so unique TCR beta sequences and less than 300 Gb of sequence data. Rather than drawing on any new phenotypic data, the later analysis identified candidate immune exposures from TCR beta sequences and the way those sequences occurred across donors. The study profiled the T cell repertoires of 666 subjects by immunosequencing and related them to cytomegalovirus serostatus. In an earlier analysis of 550 to 700 of the donors, high-throughput TCR beta sequencing was used to judge whether each TCR beta V gene segment behaved as functional or pseudogenic. Every repertoire in the discovery cohort had been generated on one and the same sequencing platform. A later genetic analysis took genome-wide SNP genotypes for about 55% of the roughly 670 donors and used that subset as a discovery cohort. Donor age, sex, ethnicity and CMV serostatus were collected together with the repertoire data. Roughly 300 gigabases of sequencing data and about 92 million unique TCR sequences made up an early release that covered about 640 HLA-typed donors. HLA typing covered class I and class II loci at four-digit resolution. A later analysis re-examined previously published TCR beta repertoires from more than 600 donors and added high-resolution HLA genotyping to investigate patterns of TCR occurrence. Several DR-DQ haplotypes were handled as single units for association and clustering because linkage in the cohort was strong. A separate validation cohort of approximately 120 different subjects was used in addition to the 666-subject first cohort. The number of donors typed differed by locus, with about 620-630 for A, B, C, DRB1 and DQB1, more than 500 for DQA1, 600 to 610 for DPA1, and 472 for DPB1. To predict cytomegalovirus infection status, the study brought together high-throughput TCR immunosequencing, statistical association of individual TCRs with disease status, and machine learning. Among the roughly 400 genotyped donors, around 81% belonged to the genetic ancestry cluster associated with self-reported Caucasian donors. The study aimed to test whether signatures of past pathogen exposure could be identified by cataloging public T cell receptors. Among some 410 genotyped donors of the cohort, an average of 235,054 unique TCR beta nucleotide sequences were sequenced per donor, roughly 18% of them non-productive.

The method was the immunoSEQ multiplex PCR assay. For the multiplex PCR, a mixture combining 60 forward primers for TCR Vbeta segments and 13 reverse primers for TCR Jbeta segments was used. The CDR3 region of rearranged TCR beta genes was amplified from genomic DNA by a multiplex PCR assay. The amplified TCR beta libraries were sequenced on the Illumina HiSeq System as 87-base-pair reads. The paper's processing steps were these. A later analysis counted approximately 84 million unique TCR beta chains across the 666 repertoires, and roughly 10 million of these chains were shared by at least two donors. Raw reads were error-corrected and collapsed into unique sequences with a nearest-neighbor algorithm that merged closely related sequences to remove PCR and sequencing errors. V, D and J gene segments were assigned by aligning CDR3 sequences to IMGT reference sequences. For a sequence to be retained, at least a six-nucleotide match to both a V gene segment and a J gene segment was required. A rearrangement counted as productive if the CDR3 had no stop codons and remained in frame with V and J, and every other rearrangement counted as non-productive. CDR3 was defined by IMGT convention, running from the second conserved V-encoded cysteine to the conserved J-encoded phenylalanine. The earlier analysis of around 640 of the donors excluded sequences that lacked an unambiguous match to a single V gene segment. An earlier analysis of 450 to 650 of the donors called V segments functional above 56.7% productive rearrangements and segregating when the between-donor standard deviation exceeded 5%. To diagnose cytomegalovirus status from the catalog of TCR beta chain sequences, a statistical classification framework was built. A later analysis assigned V and J genes by comparing TCR nucleotide sequences with IMGT/GENE-DB human TR gene sequences. Using the TCRdist pipeline, a later analysis assigned CDR3 sequences along with most-parsimonious VDJ recombination scenarios. In a later analysis, each TCR beta chain was defined by its CDR3 amino acid sequence together with its V-gene family, and reads lacking a unique V-gene family were excluded. To address suspected cross-contamination and a sequencing artifact, a later analysis removed 592 highly shared, low-generation-probability nucleotide sequences. For each public chain, a later analysis derived a clonal expansion index from normalized ranks of inferred template counts within each repertoire. A later analysis computed generation probabilities with a VDJ recombination model fitted to out-of-frame rearrangements, and checked the results against IGoR. In a later analysis, TCR-TCR, TCR-HLA and TCR-CMV co-occurrence was scored with hypergeometric tests, and a repertoire-size bias correction was applied to TCR pairs. In a later analysis, false discovery rates were estimated by permuting HLA or CMV assignments 20 times. In a later analysis, co-occurring TCRs were grouped with DBSCAN, and TCRdist sequence similarity was added when clustering was performed within HLA-allele-positive subsets. For co-occurrence clustering, repertoires with fewer than 30,000 or more than 120,000 public chains were excluded, along with five repertoires with anomalous nucleotide sharing. In TCRdb, the immuneACCESS table is reduced to in-frame sequences with V and J assigned. These tables do not hold every clone; where another copy was compared, an unresolved V gene accounts for under half, and the others remain unexplained. V and J calls and clone size are given by that table; D and trimming were obtained from the DNA. This sample holds some 200,000 clones; approximately 85% were observed only once. The ten largest make up under 2% of the sample.

A distance of 4 bases separates the germline ends of V and J, which lose 5 bases and 2 bases respectively. The CDR3 covers 11 residues, taking in both the cysteine and the phenylalanine. Of all the DNA, just the CDR3 is kept, 33 bases in frame from base 1. Reading the germline V gene (reference sequence) gives CDR1 MNHNY and CDR2 SVGAGI. Here is what the overall study found, with its caveats: In an earlier analysis of roughly 560 of the donors, most TCR beta V segments were observed in productive rearrangements about 90% or about 30% of the time, broadly matching IMGT annotations. Because counts were too low, around 17 rarely observed V segments, including chromosome 9 orphons, were left out of the earlier analysis of over 550 of the donors. In the study, some 160 TCR beta chains were listed as associated with cytomegalovirus. Roughly uniform sequencing depth across donors was assumed in presence/absence analyses, although this assumption may not hold. The authors suggested that the approach could potentially be extended to other disease states and immunological phenotypes. The 87-base-pair reads could not distinguish some IMGT-functional V segments, including TRBV6-2 and TRBV6-3, so those segments were excluded. According to a later analysis, TCR association rates differed among HLA loci, with DRB1 alleles showing the most associated TCRs and HLA-C alleles showing the fewest. A later genetic analysis reported fewer N-insertions in productive TCRs among donors in an Asian-associated ancestry cluster than the roughly 700-donor mean. In a later analysis, most CMV-associated TCR beta chains were found to appear HLA-restricted, with HLA associations seemingly driven largely by CMV exposure. In both the original and validation cohorts, the classifier was reported to diagnose cytomegalovirus status with high specificity and sensitivity. A further reported finding was that TCR beta sequences accurately predicted the HLA-A and HLA-B alleles for most subjects in the first cohort. For the cohort, immune exposure information was limited to CMV serostatus. A cluster of highly shared sequence variants was judged likely to represent a technical artifact of the sequencing pipeline. Several of the top co-occurrence clusters appeared to be linked to parvovirus B19, influenza, CMV and Epstein-Barr virus, according to a later analysis. In a later genetic analysis, a missense DCLRE1C variant was associated with V-gene and J-gene trimming of TCR beta chains, and the association was replicated in an independent cohort. Linkage disequilibrium might explain the correlated functional status among segregating V segments, but an unknown experimental factor could not be excluded. In vitro tests confirmed that a few of the cytomegalovirus-associated TCR beta chains recognize cytomegalovirus antigens. A later analysis associated about 17,000 TCR beta sequences with specific HLA alleles at a false discovery rate of 0.05. HLA typing was unavailable for some donors at each locus, so association tests used only the typed subset. Only TCR beta chains were sequenced in this cohort, and the absence of alpha or paired-chain data limited detectable features. A later analysis found that HLA-associated TCR beta chains were more clonally expanded and had lower generation probabilities than equally common non-associated chains. While some public TCRs were present in many individuals, most TCR sequences turned up only very rarely across donors. Assigning TCR associations to individual alleles was difficult when HLA alleles, especially DR and DQ, strongly co-occurred.

In total, 500 to 700 healthy bone marrow donors made up the cohort. Cohort members were all nominally healthy when sampled, although unrecorded immune exposures were likely present. The donor was CMV seropositive and belonged to the group of 250 to 300 seropositive cohort members. A peripheral blood sample was provided by each donor, and peripheral blood mononuclear cells were used for TCR beta sequencing. The Qiagen DNeasy Blood Extraction Kit was used to extract genomic DNA from the blood cell samples. The rearrangement combines TRBV6-6 with TRBJ2-7; no confident D gene assignment can be made. The origin of this receptor is a girl between 10 and 17 years old in good health and CMV-seropositive. Sequencing used PBMCs. The CDR3 region: CASSGTYEQYF. The nucleotide sequence is given as TGTGCCAGCAGTGGCACCTACGAGCAGTACTTC.